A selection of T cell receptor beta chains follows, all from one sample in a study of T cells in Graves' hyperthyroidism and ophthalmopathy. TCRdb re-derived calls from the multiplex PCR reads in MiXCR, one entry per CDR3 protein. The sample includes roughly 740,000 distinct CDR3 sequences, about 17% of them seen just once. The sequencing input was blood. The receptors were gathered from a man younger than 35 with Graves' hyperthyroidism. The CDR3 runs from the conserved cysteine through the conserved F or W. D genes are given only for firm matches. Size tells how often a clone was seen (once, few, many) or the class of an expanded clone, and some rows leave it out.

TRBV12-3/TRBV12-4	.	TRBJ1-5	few	TGTGCCAGCAGTTTAGCGCTAGGGTCTGCGAATCGGCCCCAGCATTTT	CASSLALGSANRPQHF
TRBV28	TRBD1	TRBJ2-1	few	TGTGCCAGCACCCCAGGGGACAGGCCCTCACAAGAGCAGTTCTTC	CASTPGDRPSQEQFF
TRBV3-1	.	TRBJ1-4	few	TGTGCCAGCAGCCAAACGACATCTGCAACTAATGAAAAACTGTTTTTT	CASSQTTSATNEKLFF
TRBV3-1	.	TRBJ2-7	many	TGTGCCAGCAGCCAGCCGGGGAGCTCCTACGAGCAGTACTTC	CASSQPGSSYEQYF
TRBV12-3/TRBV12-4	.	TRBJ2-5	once	TGTGCCAGCAGTTTTGGGGGGATTAGCGGTTATCAAGAGACCCAGTACTTC	CASSFGGISGYQETQYF
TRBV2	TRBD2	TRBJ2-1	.	TGTGCCAGCAGACCGGGACAGTGGACTAGCGTCTACACCTACAATGAGCAGTTCTTC	CASRPGQWTSVYTYNEQFF
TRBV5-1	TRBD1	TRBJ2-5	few	TGCGCCAGCAGCGGAAACAGGGGGGAAGAGACCCAGTACTTC	CASSGNRGEETQYF
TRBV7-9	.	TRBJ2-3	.	TGTGCCAGCAGCTTAAGGACAAGGTCCACAGATACGCAGTATTTT	CASSLRTRSTDTQYF
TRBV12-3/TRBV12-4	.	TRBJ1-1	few	TGTGCCAGCAACTTCAGGGGCCCCACTGAAGCTTTCTTT	CASNFRGPTEAFF
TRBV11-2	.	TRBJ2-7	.	TGTGCCAGCAGCTTAGAGGGCCGGGAAGGGATTAGGAACGAGCAGTACTTC	CASSLEGREGIRNEQYF
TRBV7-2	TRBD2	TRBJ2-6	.	TGTGCCAGCAGCCCCGGACTAGCGGAAACCCGGGGGTCTGGGGCCAACGTCCTGACTTTC	CASSPGLAETRGSGANVLTF
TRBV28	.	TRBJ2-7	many	TGTGCCAGCAGTTCCAGTTACGACGAGCAGTACTTC	CASSSSYDEQYF
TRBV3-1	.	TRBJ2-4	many	TGTGCCAGCAGCCAAGAACCCCGAGCCAAAAACATTCAGTACTTC	CASSQEPRAKNIQYF
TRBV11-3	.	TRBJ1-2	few	TGTGCCAGCAGCCAGGATGACTATGGCTACACCTTC	CASSQDDYGYTF
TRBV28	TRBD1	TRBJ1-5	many	TGTGCCAGCAGTTCACCGGGACAGGGAGATCAGCCCCAGCATTTT	CASSSPGQGDQPQHF
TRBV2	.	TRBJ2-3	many	TGTGCCAGCAGTGAGGCGGGTATGGCAGATACGCAGTATTTT	CASSEAGMADTQYF
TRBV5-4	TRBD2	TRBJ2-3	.	TGTGCCAGCGGATCGACTAGCAGCACAGATACGCAGTATTTT	CASGSTSSTDTQYF
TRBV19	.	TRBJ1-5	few	TGTGCCAGTAGTATAGACCATGACAAACCTCAGCCCCAGCATTTT	CASSIDHDKPQPQHF
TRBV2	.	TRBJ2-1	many	TGTGCCAGCAGGCCCAGCTACAATGAGCAGTTCTTC	CASRPSYNEQFF
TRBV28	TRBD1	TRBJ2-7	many	TGTGCCAGCAGTCGGACAGGGGGGAACTACGAGCAGTACTTC	CASSRTGGNYEQYF
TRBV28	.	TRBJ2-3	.	TGTGCCAGCGGCCTATGGGGGAGCACAGATACGCAGTATTTT	CASGLWGSTDTQYF
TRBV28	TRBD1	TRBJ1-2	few	TGTGCCAGCAGCCCTTGGAGATTCCAGGGGGAGGGAGGCTACACCTTC	CASSPWRFQGEGGYTF
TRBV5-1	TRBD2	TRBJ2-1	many	TGTGCCAGCAGTCTCGGACTAGCGGGAGGCAGTTACAATGAGCAGTTCTTC	CASSLGLAGGSYNEQFF
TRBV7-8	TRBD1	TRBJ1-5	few	TGTGCCAGCAGTCCACAGGGTCTCAGGGGGGGCAATCAGCCCCAGCATTTT	CASSPQGLRGGNQPQHF
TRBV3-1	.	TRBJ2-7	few	TGTGCCAGCAGCCGGTCGGAGGGCAGTGGATACGAGCAGTACTTC	CASSRSEGSGYEQYF
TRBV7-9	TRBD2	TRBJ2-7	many	TGTGCCAGCAGCGTAGTGGGGCTAGCGGGAGACGAGCAGTACTTC	CASSVVGLAGDEQYF
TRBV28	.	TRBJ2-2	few	TGTGCCAGCAGCACACCGCCAGGGGCAGCGAACACCGGGGAGCTGTTTTTT	CASSTPPGAANTGELFF
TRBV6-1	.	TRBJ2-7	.	TGTGCCAGCACCCCGACAGGCGATACCTACGAGCAGTACTTC	CASTPTGDTYEQYF
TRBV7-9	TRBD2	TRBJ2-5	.	TGTGCCAGCAGCCCCGCGGCTAGCGGGACCCTGGGGGCCCAGTACTTC	CASSPAASGTLGAQYF
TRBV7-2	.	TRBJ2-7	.	TGTGCCAGCAGCCCGGGACTTCCCTGGGAGCAGTACTTC	CASSPGLPWEQYF
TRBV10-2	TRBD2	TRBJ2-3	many	TGCGCCAGCCTCACGGGACTAGCGGGAGCAGATACGCAGTATTTT	CASLTGLAGADTQYF
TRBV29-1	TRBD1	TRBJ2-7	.	TGCAGCGTTGGAGGGACAGCCGCCTACGAGCAGTACTTC	CSVGGTAAYEQYF
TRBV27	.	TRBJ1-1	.	TGTGCCAGCAGTTTTTCACAGGGTTCCACTGAAGCTTTCTTT	CASSFSQGSTEAFF
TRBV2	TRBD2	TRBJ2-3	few	TGTGCCGGGGAGGGGAGGTACCTAAGCACAGATACGCAGTATTTT	CAGEGRYLSTDTQYF
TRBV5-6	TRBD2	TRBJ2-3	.	TGTGCCAGCAGCGTTGGGACTAGCGGGCCCACAGATACGCAGTATTTT	CASSVGTSGPTDTQYF
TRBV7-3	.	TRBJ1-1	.	TGTGCCAGCAGCTTAGGAGGGATGAGGACTGAAGCTTTCTTT	CASSLGGMRTEAFF
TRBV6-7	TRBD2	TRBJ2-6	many	TGTGCCAGCAGTTCGCGCAACTCTAGCGGGAGGGCTGGGGCCAACGTCCTGACTTTC	CASSSRNSSGRAGANVLTF
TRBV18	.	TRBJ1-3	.	TGTGCCAGCTCACCGGGGACCTTATCTGGAAACACCATATATTTT	CASSPGTLSGNTIYF
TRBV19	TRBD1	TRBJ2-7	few	TGTGCCAGTAGTTCGACAGGGGCCGGAGGGTACGAGCAGTACTTC	CASSSTGAGGYEQYF
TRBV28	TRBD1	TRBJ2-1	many	TGTGCCAGCAGTTTATACAGGGGGTCGAGCTCCTACAATGAGCAGTTCTTC	CASSLYRGSSSYNEQFF
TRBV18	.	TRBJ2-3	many	TGTGCCAGCTCACCACGTCTAGCGTCCAGCACAGATACGCAGTATTTT	CASSPRLASSTDTQYF
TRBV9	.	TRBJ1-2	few	TGTGCCAGCAGCGTGGACGGCCTAGGGAACTATGGCTACACCTTC	CASSVDGLGNYGYTF
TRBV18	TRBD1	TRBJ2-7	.	TGTGCCAGCTCACCCAAGACCCCAGGACAGGTCACCTACGAGCAGTACTTC	CASSPKTPGQVTYEQYF
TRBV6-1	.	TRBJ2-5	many	TGTGCCAGCAGAGGGGACAACCAAGAGACCCAGTACTTC	CASRGDNQETQYF
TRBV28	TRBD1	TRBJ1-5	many	TGTGCCAACGGACAGGGAGGTCGGCCCCAGCATTTT	CANGQGGRPQHF
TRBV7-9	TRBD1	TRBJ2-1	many	TGTGCCAGCAGCTTAGTCCCGGGACAGGGGTACAATGAGCAGTTCTTC	CASSLVPGQGYNEQFF
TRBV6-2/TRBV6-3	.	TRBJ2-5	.	TGTGCCAGCAGTTACTTGGGTAGCGGAAGCCCCAAGGGGACCCAGTACTTC	CASSYLGSGSPKGTQYF
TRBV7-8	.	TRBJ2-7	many	TGTGCCAGCAGCGTAGACCATTACGAGCAGTACTTC	CASSVDHYEQYF
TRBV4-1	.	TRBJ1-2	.	TGCGCCAGCAGCCATTCCCCCCCCCGTTTGGGGGCGCGAGATGGCTACACCTTC	CASSHSPPRLGARDGYTF
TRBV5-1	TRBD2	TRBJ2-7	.	TGCGCCAGCAGCTTGGGTCTACTAGCGGGATACGAGCAGTACTTC	CASSLGLLAGYEQYF
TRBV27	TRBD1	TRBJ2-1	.	TGTGCCAGCAGTGACAGGGGGATGTACAATGAGCAGTTCTTC	CASSDRGMYNEQFF
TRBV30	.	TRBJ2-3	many	TGTGCCTGGCGGGTCGGCACAGATACGCAGTATTTT	CAWRVGTDTQYF
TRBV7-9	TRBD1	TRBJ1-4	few	TGTGCCAGCAGCCAGGGGGCGTCTAATGAAAAACTGTTTTTT	CASSQGASNEKLFF